The rows below give T cell receptor beta chains drawn from one sample of a study of cytomegalovirus exposure and HLA in healthy donors. Produced via immunoSEQ multiplex PCR; TCRdb's table is partial and in-frame only. Recorded for this sample: tens of thousands of clones. What was sequenced was PBMCs. These receptors were obtained from a female donor in good health and CMV-seropositive. Each CDR3 is given with its conserved first and last residue. D genes are given only for firm matches.

>TRBV5-1|TRBJ1-2|TRBD1
TGCGCCAGCAGCTTGGGAGGGACAGGCATTCTGTATGGCTACACCTTC
CASSLGGTGILYGYTF
>TRBV7-3|TRBJ1-1|TRBD1
TGTGCCAGCAGCCTACAGGGGGACACTGAAGCTTTCTTT
CASSLQGDTEAFF
>TRBV6-5|TRBJ2-3|TRBD2
TGTGCCAGCCGCTCAGCGGGAGGGAACAAGGATACGCAGTATTTT
CASRSAGGNKDTQYF
>TRBV23-1|TRBJ2-7|.
TGCGCCAGCAGTCAAGTTACGGCCCGGGGGTCCTACGAGCAGTACTTC
CASSQVTARGSYEQYF
>TRBV19|TRBJ1-1|.
TGTGCCAGTAGTATTGGGCAGCTCGAAGCTTTCTTT
CASSIGQLEAFF
>TRBV11-2|TRBJ2-7|.
TGTGCCAGCAGCTTAACACAAGGTACGGACAGCCCCTACGAGCAGTACTTC
CASSLTQGTDSPYEQYF
>TRBV28|TRBJ2-3|TRBD2
TGTGCCAGCAGTATAGGGACTACAAGCACAGATACGCAGTATTTT
CASSIGTTSTDTQYF
>TRBV6-5|TRBJ2-7|TRBD1
TGTGCCAGCAGTTACGACGGGACAGTTATGCACGAGCAGTACTTC
CASSYDGTVMHEQYF
>TRBV6-5|TRBJ2-7|TRBD2
TGTGCCAGCGGCGAACCGGGACTAGTCTACGAGCAGTACTTC
CASGEPGLVYEQYF
>TRBV9|TRBJ2-7|TRBD2
TGTGCCAGCAGCGTAGGTACCGGGACTAGCGGGAGGGTATACGAGCAGTACTTC
CASSVGTGTSGRVYEQYF
>TRBV7-3|TRBJ2-3|.
TGTGCCAGCAGCACTCTGGGGGGAACTAGCACAGATACGCAGTATTTT
CASSTLGGTSTDTQYF
>TRBV18|TRBJ1-1|TRBD1
TGTGCCAGCTCACCCGGGACAGGGGTAACTGAAGCTTTCTTT
CASSPGTGVTEAFF
>TRBV5-1|TRBJ1-2|.
TGCGCCAGCAGCTCGACAGGTTTCTATGGCTACACCTTC
CASSSTGFYGYTF
>TRBV5-1|TRBJ1-6|.
TGCGCCAGCAGCTTGGCCAAACAGGGTGTATCACCCCTCCACTTT
CASSLAKQGVSPLHF
>TRBV28|TRBJ1-3|.
TGTGCCAGCAGTTTATGGGCGGCTGGAAACACCATATATTTT
CASSLWAAGNTIYF
>TRBV6-5|TRBJ2-3|TRBD2
TGTGCCAGCACGCTAGCGGGGGGGCGAGATACGCAGTATTTT
CASTLAGGRDTQYF
>TRBV19|TRBJ2-7|TRBD2
TGTGCCAGTAGTCTGACTAGCGGGAGTCCCAACGAGCAGTACTTC
CASSLTSGSPNEQYF
>TRBV4-1|TRBJ2-1|.
TGCGCCAGCAGCCTGGATCAGGCGTCCAGCTCCTACAATGAGCAGTTCTTC
CASSLDQASSSYNEQFF